This T cell receptor (beta chain) was sequenced for a study of shared clonotypes between healthy human individuals. The CDR3 is 14 amino acids. The V gene lost 7 bases and the J gene lost 3 bases, with 19 bases spanning the gap. Germline values: CDR1 SQVTM, CDR2 ANQGSEA. This clone was observed a few times. Replicate PCRs for sorted subsets used around 200 ng DNA; this equaled 30,000 to 35,000 T cell genomes. Profiled with immunoSEQ multiplex PCR; TCRdb holds only in-frame clones, not every one. The data contain more than 550,000 clones, roughly 91% of them seen just once; the ten biggest clones take up 34%.

This rearrangement joins TRBV29-1 to TRBJ2-7; maybe TRBD2 (6 bases). This sequence originates from a man between 18 and 29 years old in good health. Some clones in this sample may be carry-over from other donors' samples. The specimen was memory CD8+ T cells from PBMCs. Documented subset: CD45RO+ cells pooled with CCR7-negative TemRA cells. The CDR3 loop is CSAAEGPRGYEQYF. The CDR3 region has the DNA TGCAGCGCCGCGGAGGGGCCGCGGGGCTACGAGCAGTACTTC.